Each of the 5 T cell receptor beta chains below was sequenced from the same sample in a study of tumor-infiltrating lymphocytes in primary liver carcinoma (dated by TCRdb to about 2017). TRIzol reagent was used to extract blood RNA from unsorted whole blood, while the DNeasy Blood & Tissue kit provided the germline DNA. The reads were generated on an Illumina HiSeq 2500. Using a constant-region primer and ProtoScript II reverse transcriptase, TCRbeta-specific cDNA was reverse-transcribed from roughly 460 ng total RNA. TCRbeta libraries were built with three nested multiplex PCR rounds, a slightly modified ARM-PCR procedure. Multiplex TRBV1-TRBV30 forward primers and a Cbeta reverse primer were used in the first two PCR rounds, each of which was run for around 10 cycles. TCRdb's own reprocessing of the public reads used fastp at Q25 and MiXCR and kept productive beta chains. When rows share a CDR3 protein, they turn into one entry using the most common DNA and genes. This sample gives a few hundred thousand distinct CDR3 sequences in total; roughly 60% of them show up just once. 17% of the sample is held by the ten biggest clonotypes.

The sample comprised peripheral blood. The receptors come from a woman younger than 45 with primary liver carcinoma and hepatitis B virus infection.

The rearrangement links TRBV12-3 or TRBV12-4 to TRBJ1-2; D is unclear. The CDR3 spans 14 residues. V was clipped by 4 bases and J by 2 bases, with 11 bases between them. The CDR3 here is CASSSAPGNYGYTF. CDR3 in DNA: TGTGCCAGCAGTTCGGCCCCTGGGAACTATGGCTACACCTTC.

As concerns this clonotype: Sequence at one end of the junction differs from germline and may be a read error. V is TRBV28 and J is TRBJ2-1, with D perhaps TRBD1 (6 bases). The CDR3 spans 15 residues. Germline CDR1 and CDR2: MDHEN and SYDVKM. The CDR3 loop reads CASSLASSGADELFF. The DNA of the CDR3 is TGTGCCAGCAGTTTAGCGTCATCAGGGGCGGATGAGCTGTTCTTC. Full variable domain (outside the CDR3, taken from reference TRBV28 and TRBJ2-1): DVKVTQSSRYLVKRTGEKVFLECVQDMDHENMFWYRQDPGLGLRLIYFSYDVKMKEKGDIPEGYSVSREKKERFSLILESASTNQTSMYLCASSLASSGADELFFGPGTRLTVL.

This chain links TRBV11-1 with TRBJ2-4; 7 nucleotides line up with TRBD2. Germline V gene data show CDR1 as SGHAT and CDR2 as FQDESV (reference sequence). The CDR3 runs to 17 residues. V was clipped by 3 bases and J by 1 base; unmatched bases: 9. CDR3: CASSFPGSSGAKNIQYF. CDR3 nucleotides: TGTGCCAGCAGCTTTCCCGGGAGTAGCGGGGCCAAAAACATTCAGTACTTC.

A single count supports this clonotype. The junction shows a germline mismatch at one end, possibly a read error. The J gene is TRBJ1-1, the V gene TRBV6-6, with TRBD1 identical over 7 bases. This CDR3 region has 13 residues. Germline V CDR1 and CDR2: MNHNY, SVGAGI (reference sequence). The CDR3 region has the DNA TGTACCAGCGGTACGACAGGGAGGACTGAAGCTTTCTTT. Translation: CTSGTTGRTEAFF.

This clonotype was detected a few times. The chain employs TRBV30 and TRBJ2-7, with 8 nucleotides matching TRBD1. There are 14 residues in the CDR3. CDR1 is GTSNPN, CDR2 SVGIG, per germline (reference sequence). With V trimmed by 2 bases and J by 1 base, 4 bases remained unmatched. Here the CDR3 DNA reads TGTGCCTGGAGTACTGGACAGGGATCCTACGAGCAGTACTTC. It yields the protein CAWSTGQGSYEQYF. The full variable domain, rest sourced from reference TRBV30 and TRBJ2-7, is SQTIHQWPATLVQPVGSPLSLECTVEGTSNPNLYWYRQAAGRGLQLLFYSVGIGQISSEVPQNLSASRPQDRQFILSSKKLLLSDSGFYLCAWSTGQGSYEQYFGPGTRLTVT.